In this sample, the clone carrying this T cell receptor (beta chain) turned up a few times. Antigen: not known. This sample is part of a study of T-cell reconstitution after alpha-beta-depleted transplantation in children. As it was prepared, the TCRbeta library received unique molecular identifiers. Each CDR3 protein gets one entry after TCRdb re-called the PCR reads with MiXCR. The data show about 590,000 distinct CDR3 sequences, 10% to 15% seen once. Study-level results: Surviving thymic progenitors and recipient T cells were the source of high TCRbeta diversity at day 60 in some patients. Most T-cell counts and diversity one year after the transplant came from T cells that were newly produced. The origin of alpha-beta T cells about two months after transplant was reportedly several hundred expanded graft clones.

Sample: PBMCs, mostly from graft donor cells, taken 360 days after TCRalphabeta/CD19-depleted stem cell transplant. This sequence was found in a male patient younger than 18 who had a stem cell transplant for acute myeloid leukemia, so the T cells may come from the graft donor.

The CDR3 sequence: CATSRSSGRANAPSTDTQYF. CDR3 nucleotide sequence: TGTGCCACCAGCAGGTCTAGCGGGAGGGCCAACGCCCCTAGCACAGATACGCAGTATTTT. The J gene is TRBJ2-3, the V gene TRBV15; TRBD2 agrees at 12 bases. The V segment lost 3 bases and the J segment 0 bases; nucleotides outside the gene matches: 13. CDR3 size: 20 residues. Germline loops: CDR1 LNHNV, CDR2 YYDKDF (reference sequence).